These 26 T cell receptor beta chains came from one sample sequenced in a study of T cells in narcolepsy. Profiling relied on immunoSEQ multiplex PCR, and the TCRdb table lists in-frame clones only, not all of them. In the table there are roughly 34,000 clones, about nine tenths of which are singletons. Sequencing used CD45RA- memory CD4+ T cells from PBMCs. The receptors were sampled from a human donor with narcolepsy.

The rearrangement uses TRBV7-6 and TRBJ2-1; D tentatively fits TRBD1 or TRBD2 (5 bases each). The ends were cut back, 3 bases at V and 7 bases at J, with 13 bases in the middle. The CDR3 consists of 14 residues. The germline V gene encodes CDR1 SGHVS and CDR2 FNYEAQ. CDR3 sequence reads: CASSFGGRGNEQFF. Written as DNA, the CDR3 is TGTGCCAGCAGCTTTGGGGGACGGGGTAATGAGCAGTTCTTC.

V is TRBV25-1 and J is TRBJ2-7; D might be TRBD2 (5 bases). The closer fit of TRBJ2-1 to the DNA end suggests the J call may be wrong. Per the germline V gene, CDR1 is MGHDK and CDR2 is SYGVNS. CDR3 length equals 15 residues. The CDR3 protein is CASSETGVTYNEQFF. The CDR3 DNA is TGTGCCAGCAGTGAAACCGGGGTTACCTACAATGAGCAGTTCTTC.

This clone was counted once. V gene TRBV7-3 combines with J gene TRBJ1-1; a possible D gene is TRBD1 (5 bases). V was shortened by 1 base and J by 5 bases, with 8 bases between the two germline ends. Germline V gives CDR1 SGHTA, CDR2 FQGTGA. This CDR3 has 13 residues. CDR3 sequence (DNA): TGTGCCAGCAGCTTAATCTGGGGGACTGAAGCTTTCTTT. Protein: CASSLIWGTEAFF.

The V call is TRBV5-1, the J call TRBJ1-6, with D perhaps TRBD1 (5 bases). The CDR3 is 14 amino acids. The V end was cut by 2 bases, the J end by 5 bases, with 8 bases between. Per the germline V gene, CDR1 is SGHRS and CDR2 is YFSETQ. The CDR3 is CASSFGGDNSPLHF. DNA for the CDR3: TGCGCCAGCAGCTTTGGGGGGGATAATTCACCCCTCCACTTT.

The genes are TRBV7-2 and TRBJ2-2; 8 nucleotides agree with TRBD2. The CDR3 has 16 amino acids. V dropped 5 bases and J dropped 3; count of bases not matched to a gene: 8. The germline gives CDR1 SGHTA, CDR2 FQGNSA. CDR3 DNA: TGTGCCAGCAGCCCCCGAGCGGGGGCCGACACCGGGGAGCTGTTTTTT. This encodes CASSPRAGADTGELFF.

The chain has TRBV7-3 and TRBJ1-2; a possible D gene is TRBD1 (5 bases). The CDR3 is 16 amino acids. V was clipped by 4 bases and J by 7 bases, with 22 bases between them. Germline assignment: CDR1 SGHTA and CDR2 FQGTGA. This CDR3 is CASSSDPTGLKGGYTF. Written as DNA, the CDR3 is TGTGCCAGCAGCTCGGACCCCACAGGCCTCAAGGGTGGCTACACCTTC.

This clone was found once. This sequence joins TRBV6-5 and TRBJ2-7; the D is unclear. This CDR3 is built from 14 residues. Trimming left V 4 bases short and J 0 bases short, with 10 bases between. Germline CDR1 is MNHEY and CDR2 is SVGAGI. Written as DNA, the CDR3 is TGTGCCAGCAGTTGGACGTATAGCTCCTACGAGCAGTACTTC. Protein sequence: CASSWTYSSYEQYF.

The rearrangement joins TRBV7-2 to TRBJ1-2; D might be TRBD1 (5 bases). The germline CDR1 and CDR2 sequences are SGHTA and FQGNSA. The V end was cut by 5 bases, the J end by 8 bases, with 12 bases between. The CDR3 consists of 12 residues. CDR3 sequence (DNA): TGTGCCAGCAGCGCCGGGACCGGGGGCTACACCTTC. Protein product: CASSAGTGGYTF.

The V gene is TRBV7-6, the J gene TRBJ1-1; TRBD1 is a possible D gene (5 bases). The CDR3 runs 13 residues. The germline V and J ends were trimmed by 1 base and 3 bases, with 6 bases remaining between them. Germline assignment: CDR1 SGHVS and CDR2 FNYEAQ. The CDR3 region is CASSLGQYTEAFF. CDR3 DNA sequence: TGTGCCAGCAGCTTAGGACAGTACACTGAAGCTTTCTTT. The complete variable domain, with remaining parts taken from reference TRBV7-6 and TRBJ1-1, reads GAGVSQSPRYKVTKRGQDVALRCDPISGHVSLYWYRQALGQGPEFLTYFNYEAQQDKSGLPNDRFSAERPEGSISTLTIQRTEQRDSAMYRCASSLGQYTEAFFGQGTRLTVV.

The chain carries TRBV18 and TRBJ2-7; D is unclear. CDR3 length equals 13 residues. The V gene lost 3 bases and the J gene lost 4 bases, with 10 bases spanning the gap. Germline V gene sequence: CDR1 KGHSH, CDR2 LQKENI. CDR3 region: CASSPPEMYEQYF. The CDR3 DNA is TGTGCCAGCTCACCTCCTGAGATGTACGAGCAGTACTTC.

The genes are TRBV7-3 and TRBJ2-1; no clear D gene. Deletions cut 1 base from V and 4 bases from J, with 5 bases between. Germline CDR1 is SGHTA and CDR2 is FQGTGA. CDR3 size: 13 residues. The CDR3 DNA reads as TGTGCCAGCAGCTTAATGGGATACAATGAGCAGTTCTTC. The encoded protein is CASSLMGYNEQFF.

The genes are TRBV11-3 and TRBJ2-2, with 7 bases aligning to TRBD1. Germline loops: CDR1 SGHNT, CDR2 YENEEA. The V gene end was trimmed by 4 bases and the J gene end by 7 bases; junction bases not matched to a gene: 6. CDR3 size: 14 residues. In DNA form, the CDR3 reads TGTGCCAGCAGCTCCAGGGGGAGTGGCGGGGAGCTGTTTTTT. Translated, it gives CASSSRGSGGELFF.

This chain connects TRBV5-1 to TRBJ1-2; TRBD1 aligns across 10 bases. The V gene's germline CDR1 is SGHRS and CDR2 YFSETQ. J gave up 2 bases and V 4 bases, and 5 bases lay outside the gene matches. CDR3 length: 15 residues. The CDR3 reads CASSPTGQGNYGYTF. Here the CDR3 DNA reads TGCGCCAGCAGCCCTACGGGACAGGGGAACTATGGCTACACCTTC.

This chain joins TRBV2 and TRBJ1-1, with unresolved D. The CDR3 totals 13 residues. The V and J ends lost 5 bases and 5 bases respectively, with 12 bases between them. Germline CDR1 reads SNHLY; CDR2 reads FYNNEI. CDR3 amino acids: CASSFGVGTEAFF. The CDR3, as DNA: TGTGCCAGCAGTTTCGGGGTTGGGACTGAAGCTTTCTTT.

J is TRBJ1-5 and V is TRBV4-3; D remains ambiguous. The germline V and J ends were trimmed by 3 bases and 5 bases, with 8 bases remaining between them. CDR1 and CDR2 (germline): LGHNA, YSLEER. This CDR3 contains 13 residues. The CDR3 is CASSQQVDQPQHF. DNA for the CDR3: TGCGCCAGCAGCCAGCAGGTAGATCAGCCCCAGCATTTT.

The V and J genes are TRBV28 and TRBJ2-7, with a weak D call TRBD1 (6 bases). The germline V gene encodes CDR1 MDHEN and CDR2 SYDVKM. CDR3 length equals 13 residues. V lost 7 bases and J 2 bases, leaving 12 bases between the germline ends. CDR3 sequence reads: CASTLQGPYEQYF. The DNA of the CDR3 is TGTGCCAGCACCCTACAGGGTCCCTACGAGCAGTACTTC.

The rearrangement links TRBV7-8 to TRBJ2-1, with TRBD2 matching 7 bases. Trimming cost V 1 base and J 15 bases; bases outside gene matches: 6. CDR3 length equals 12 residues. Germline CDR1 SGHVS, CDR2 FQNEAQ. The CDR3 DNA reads TGTGCCAGCAGCTTAGAAATGGCTAGCGGGTTCTTC. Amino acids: CASSLEMASGFF.

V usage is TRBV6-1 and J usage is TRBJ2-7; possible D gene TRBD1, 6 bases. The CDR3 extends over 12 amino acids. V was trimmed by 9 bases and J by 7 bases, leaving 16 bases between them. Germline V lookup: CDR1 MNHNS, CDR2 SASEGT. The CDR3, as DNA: TGTGCCAGTATACAGGGATTAGGGGAGCAGTACTTC. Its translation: CASIQGLGEQYF.

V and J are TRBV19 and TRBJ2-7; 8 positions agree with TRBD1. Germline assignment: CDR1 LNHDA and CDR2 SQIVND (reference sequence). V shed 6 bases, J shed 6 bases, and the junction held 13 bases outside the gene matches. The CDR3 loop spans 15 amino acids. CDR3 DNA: TGTGCCAGTAGAAGGGTGGACAGGGATCGGAGCGAGCAGTACTTC. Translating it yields CASRRVDRDRSEQYF.

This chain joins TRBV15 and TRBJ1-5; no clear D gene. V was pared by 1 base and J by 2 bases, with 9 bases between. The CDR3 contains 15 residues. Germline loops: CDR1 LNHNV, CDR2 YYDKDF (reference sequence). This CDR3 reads CATSRALHGNQPQHF. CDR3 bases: TGTGCCACCAGCAGAGCCCTTCATGGCAATCAGCCCCAGCATTTT.

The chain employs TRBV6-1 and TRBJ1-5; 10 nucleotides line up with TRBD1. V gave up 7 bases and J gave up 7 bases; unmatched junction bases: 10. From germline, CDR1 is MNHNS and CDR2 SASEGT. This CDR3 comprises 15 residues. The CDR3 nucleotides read TGTGCCAGCAATGGGGAGACAGGGGGCCGCCAGCCCCAGCATTTT. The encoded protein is CASNGETGGRQPQHF.

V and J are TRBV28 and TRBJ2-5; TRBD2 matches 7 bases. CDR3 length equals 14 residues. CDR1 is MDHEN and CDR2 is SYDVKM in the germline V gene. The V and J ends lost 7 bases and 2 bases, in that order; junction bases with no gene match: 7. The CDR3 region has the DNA TGTGCCAGCAACCCGGGAGGCCTGCAAGAGACCCAGTACTTC. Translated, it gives CASNPGGLQETQYF.

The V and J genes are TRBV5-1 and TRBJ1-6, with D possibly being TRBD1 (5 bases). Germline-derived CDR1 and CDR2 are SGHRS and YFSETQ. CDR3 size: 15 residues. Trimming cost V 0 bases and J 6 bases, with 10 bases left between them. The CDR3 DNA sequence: TGCGCCAGCAGCTTGGGGGCAGGGTCTAATTCACCCCTCCACTTT. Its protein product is CASSLGAGSNSPLHF.

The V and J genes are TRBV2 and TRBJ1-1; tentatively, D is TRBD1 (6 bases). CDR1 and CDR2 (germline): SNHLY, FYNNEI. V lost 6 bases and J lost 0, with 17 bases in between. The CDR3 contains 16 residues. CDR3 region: CASSPAGATVNTEAFF. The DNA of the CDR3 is TGTGCCAGCAGCCCAGCAGGGGCTACCGTGAACACTGAAGCTTTCTTT.

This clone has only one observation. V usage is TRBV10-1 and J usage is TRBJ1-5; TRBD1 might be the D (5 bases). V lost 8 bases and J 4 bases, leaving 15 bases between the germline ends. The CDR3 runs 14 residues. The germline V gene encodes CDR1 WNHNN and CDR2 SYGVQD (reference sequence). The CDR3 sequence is CASGGKGRNQPQHF. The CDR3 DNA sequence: TGCGCCAGCGGGGGAAAAGGTAGGAATCAGCCCCAGCATTTT.

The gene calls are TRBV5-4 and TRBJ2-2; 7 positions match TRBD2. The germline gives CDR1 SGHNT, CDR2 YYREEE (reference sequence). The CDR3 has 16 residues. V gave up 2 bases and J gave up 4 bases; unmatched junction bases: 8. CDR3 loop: CASSFGTTASTGELFF. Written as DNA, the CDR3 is TGTGCCAGCAGCTTCGGGACTACCGCGAGCACCGGGGAGCTGTTTTTT. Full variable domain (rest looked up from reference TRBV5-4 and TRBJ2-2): ETGVTQSPTHLIKTRGQQVTLRCSSQSGHNTVSWYQQALGQGPQFIFQYYREEENGRGNFPPRFSGLQFPNYSSELNVNALELDDSALYLCASSFGTTASTGELFFGEGSRLTVL.